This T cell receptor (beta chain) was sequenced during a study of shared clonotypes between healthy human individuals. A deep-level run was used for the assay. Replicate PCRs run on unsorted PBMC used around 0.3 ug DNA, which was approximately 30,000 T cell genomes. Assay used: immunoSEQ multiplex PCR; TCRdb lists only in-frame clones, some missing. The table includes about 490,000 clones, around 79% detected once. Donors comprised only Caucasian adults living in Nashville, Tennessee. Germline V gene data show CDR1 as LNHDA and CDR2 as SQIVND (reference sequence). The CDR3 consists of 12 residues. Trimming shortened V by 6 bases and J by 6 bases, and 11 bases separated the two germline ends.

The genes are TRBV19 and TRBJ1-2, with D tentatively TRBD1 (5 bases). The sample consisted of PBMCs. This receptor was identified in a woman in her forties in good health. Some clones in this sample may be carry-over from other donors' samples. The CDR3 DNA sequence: TGTGCCAGTAGCGACAGCCCCAATGGCTACACCTTC. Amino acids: CASSDSPNGYTF.